Reported below is one T cell receptor (beta chain). Its antigen is still unknown. These data belong to a study of cytomegalovirus exposure and HLA in healthy donors. Study background: The roughly 120 validation repertoires, a later analysis reported, used the same platform as the approximately 650 first-cohort repertoires. Whole-study findings and limits: The majority of TCR sequences were rare, yet some public TCRs appeared in many donors.

Trimming shortened V by 3 bases and J by 5 bases, and 7 bases separated the two germline ends. This CDR3 is 12 amino acids long. Germline values: CDR1 KGHSH, CDR2 LQKENI. TCRdb keeps only in-frame clones here, not all; method: immunoSEQ multiplex PCR. Among about 160,000 clones listed, approximately 86% were seen once. This sequence joins TRBV18 and TRBJ1-2; D is unclear. Sequenced sample: PBMCs. The receptor was derived from a woman in her late teens or twenties in good health and CMV-seronegative. CDR3 bases: TGTGCCAGCTCACCCACTCTTTATGGCTACACCTTC. Translating it yields CASSPTLYGYTF.